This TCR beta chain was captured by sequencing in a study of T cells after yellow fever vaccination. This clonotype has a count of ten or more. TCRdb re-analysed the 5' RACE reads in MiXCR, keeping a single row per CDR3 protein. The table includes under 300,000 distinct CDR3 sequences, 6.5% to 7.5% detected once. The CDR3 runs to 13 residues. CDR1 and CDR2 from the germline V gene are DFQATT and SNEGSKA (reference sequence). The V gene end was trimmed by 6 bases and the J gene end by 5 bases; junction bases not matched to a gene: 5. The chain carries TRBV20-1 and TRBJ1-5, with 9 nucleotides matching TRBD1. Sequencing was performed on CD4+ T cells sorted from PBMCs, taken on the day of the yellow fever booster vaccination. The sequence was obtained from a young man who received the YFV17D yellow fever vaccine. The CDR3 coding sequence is TGCAGTGCCTCCGGGACAGGGCATCAGCCCCAGCATTTT. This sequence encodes CSASGTGHQPQHF.